What follows are 14 T cell receptor beta chains derived from one specimen sequenced in a study of cytomegalovirus exposure and HLA in healthy donors. TCRdb's copy holds only in-frame clones and misses some; the assay was immunoSEQ multiplex PCR. The top ten clones hold more than 0.85% of a sample with some 220,000 clones, about nine tenths of them seen once. Sequenced material: PBMCs. Receptors were obtained from a woman between 18 and 29 years old in good health and CMV-seronegative.

This chain uses TRBV9 with TRBJ1-1, with TRBD1 identical over 9 bases. V dropped 6 bases and J dropped 4; count of bases not matched to a gene: 4. The germline V gene has CDR1 SGDLS and CDR2 YYNGEE. The CDR3 totals 13 residues. CDR3 sequence reads: CASNPTGGTEAFF. In nucleotides, the CDR3 is TGTGCCAGCAACCCGACAGGGGGCACTGAAGCTTTCTTT.

This sequence joins TRBV30 and TRBJ1-6; TRBD1 aligns across 7 bases. Germline V gene sequence: CDR1 GTSNPN, CDR2 SVGIG (reference sequence). J lost 10 bases, V lost 3 bases, and 9 bases had no gene match. The CDR3 has 14 residues. Here the CDR3 reads CAWSSRGGHSPLHF. CDR3 bases: TGTGCCTGGAGCTCCCGAGGGGGCCACTCACCCCTCCACTTT.

This chain connects TRBV12-2 to TRBJ2-6; no check of the table's D call, TRBD1, against the DNA was made. TRBV12-2 is designated a pseudogene. The CDR3 is made up of 19 amino acids. The CDR3 is CASRSLKRDRISGANVLTF. The CDR3 region has the DNA TGTGCAAGTCGCTCGCTAAAAAGGGACAGAATCTCTGGGGCCAACGTCCTGACTTTC.

The rearrangement uses TRBV7-2 and TRBJ2-1, with TRBD2 matching over 15 bases. Germline-derived CDR1 and CDR2 are SGHTA and FQGNSA. The CDR3 contains 15 residues. With V trimmed by 5 bases and J by 9 bases, 5 bases remained unmatched. The CDR3 DNA reads as TGTGCCAGCAGCCCGGGACTAGCGGGAGGTACTGAGCAGTTCTTC. Translating gives CASSPGLAGGTEQFF.

The chain carries TRBV5-1 and TRBJ2-4; D is uncertain. Trimming left V 2 bases short and J 2 bases short, with 8 bases between. This CDR3 has 14 amino acids. Germline V lookup: CDR1 SGHRS, CDR2 YFSETQ. CDR3 protein: CASSFDKTKNIQYF. The DNA for the CDR3 is TGCGCCAGCAGCTTTGACAAGACCAAAAACATTCAGTACTTC.

The chain carries TRBV28 and TRBJ2-7; TRBD2 matches at 7 bases. The CDR3 is 14 amino acids. Germline values: CDR1 MDHEN, CDR2 SYDVKM. J gave up 1 base and V 2 bases, and 2 bases lay outside the gene matches. CDR3 in DNA: TGTGCCAGCAGTTTACGGGAGGTGTCCTACGAGCAGTACTTC. It specifies CASSLREVSYEQYF.

CDR3 DNA sequence: TGTGCCAGTAGTAGTGAGCGGGCAGACTCCTACAATGAGCAGTTCTTC. Translation gives CASSSERADSYNEQFF. The rearrangement links TRBV19 to TRBJ2-1; tentative D call: TRBD2 (6 bases). The V end was cut by 4 bases, the J end by 0 bases, with 13 bases between. The germline gives CDR1 LNHDA, CDR2 SQIVND (reference sequence). The CDR3 runs to 16 residues.

This sequence joins TRBV30 and TRBJ2-7; no clear D gene. V was cut by 0 bases and J by 7 bases, with 7 bases left in between. Germline V gene data show CDR1 as GTSNPN and CDR2 as SVGIG (reference sequence). CDR3 length: 11 residues. The CDR3 sequence is CAWSVPREQYF. The CDR3 region has the DNA TGTGCCTGGAGTGTACCCAGGGAGCAGTACTTC.

The V gene is TRBV7-9, the J gene TRBJ2-7; possible D gene TRBD2, 6 bases. The germline V and J ends were trimmed by 5 bases and 0 bases, with 11 bases remaining between them. The germline CDR1 and CDR2 sequences are SEHNR and FQNEAQ (reference sequence). This CDR3 has 14 residues. In DNA form, the CDR3 reads TGTGCCAGCAGCCGAACCGGGGGCTCCTACGAGCAGTACTTC. Encoded protein: CASSRTGGSYEQYF.

The V gene is TRBV14, the J gene TRBJ2-3, with 16 bases identical to TRBD2. Trimming at V came to 3 bases and at J to 6 bases, leaving 3 bases not matched to a gene. The CDR3 spans 16 residues. Per the germline V gene, CDR1 is SGHDN and CDR2 is FVKESK. CDR3 coding DNA: TGTGCCAGCAGCCAGACGGGACTAGCGGGAGGGGATACGCAGTATTTT. This sequence encodes CASSQTGLAGGDTQYF.

This clone was seen just once. V usage is TRBV7-2 and J usage is TRBJ1-5, with D perhaps matching TRBD1 (6 bases). CDR3 length: 15 amino acids. Trimming left V 2 bases short and J 1 base short, with 9 bases between. Germline V gene sequence: CDR1 SGHTA, CDR2 FQGNSA. DNA of the CDR3: TGTGCCAGCAGCTTAAGGGGGGGAAGCAATCAGCCCCAGCATTTT. Protein sequence: CASSLRGGSNQPQHF.

This sequence joins TRBV5-1 and TRBJ2-7; D is unclear. Germline V gene lookup returns CDR1 SGHRS and CDR2 YFSETQ. The CDR3 runs 20 residues. V lost 1 base and J lost 2, with 28 bases in between. CDR3 nucleotides: TGCGCCAGCAGCTTGTCCCAGGCAGTTGGCTATACCGCCTTTACCTACGAGCAGTACTTC. Translated, it gives CASSLSQAVGYTAFTYEQYF.

The rearrangement links TRBV2 to TRBJ2-7, with 9 bases fitting TRBD2. The CDR3 contains 12 residues. V lost 8 bases to trimming and J lost 7 bases; unmatched junction nucleotides: 6. CDR1 is SNHLY and CDR2 is FYNNEI in the germline V gene. In DNA form, the CDR3 reads TGTGCCAGCGCGGGGGGGGCGCGAGAGCAGTACTTC. Its translation: CASAGGAREQYF.

The V call is TRBV27, the J call TRBJ2-3; D not resolved. Per the germline V gene, CDR1 is MNHEY and CDR2 is SMNVEV (reference sequence). Deletions cut 3 bases from V and 4 bases from J, with 8 bases between. The CDR3 covers 13 residues. The CDR3 sequence: CASSFEGADTQYF. The DNA for the CDR3 is TGTGCCAGCAGTTTTGAAGGAGCAGATACGCAGTATTTT.